The rows below give T cell receptor beta chains drawn from one sample of a study of blood T cell repertoires in COVID-19. Libraries were prepared by immunoSEQ multiplex PCR; TCRdb keeps only in-frame clonotypes and omits some of them. The sample holds some 210,000 clones, about 84% seen once. The sequenced sample consisted of PBMCs or T cells enriched from blood (not recorded which). The receptor set was obtained from a man under 40 with acute COVID-19. The CDR3 runs from the conserved cysteine through the conserved F or W. D genes are given only for firm matches. Not every row has a clone size; where given, it reads once, few, many or a size class.

v_call	clone_size	j_call	d_call	cdr3_nt	cdr3_aa
TRBV18	-	TRBJ2-7	TRBD1	TGTGCCAGCTCACCTATCATGGACAGGGGAGACCTGACCTCCTACGAGCAGTACTTC	CASSPIMDRGDLTSYEQYF
TRBV19	-	TRBJ2-5	TRBD1	TGTGCCAGTAGTATTCGGGGACAGGTCCACGAGACCCAGTACTTC	CASSIRGQVHETQYF
TRBV21-1	once	TRBJ2-5	-	TGTGCCATCCGTCGTGGGGCGCGGGAGACCCAGTACTTC	CAIRRGARETQYF
TRBV3-1/TRBV3-2	-	TRBJ2-7	-	TGTGCCAGCAGCCCCTCTAGGGGGGGGCTACCTTCCGAGCAGTACTTC	CASSPSRGGLPSEQYF
TRBV19	-	TRBJ1-5	-	TGTGCCAGTAGTCCCCAGACTAATCAGCCCCAGCATTTT	CASSPQTNQPQHF
TRBV23-1	-	TRBJ1-5	TRBD1	TGCGCCAGCAGACACAACAGGGGGCTTCAGCCCCAGCATTTT	CASRHNRGLQPQHF
TRBV7-2	-	TRBJ1-2	-	TGTGCCAGCATAAGCTACCGGGGTAACTATGGCTACACCTTC	CASISYRGNYGYTF
TRBV9	-	TRBJ2-3	TRBD2	TGTGCCAGCAGCCCTTTGGTACTAGCGGGGGGCCCTGGAGATACGCAGTATTTT	CASSPLVLAGGPGDTQYF
TRBV5-1	once	TRBJ2-3	TRBD2	TGCGCCAGCAGCTTGGGCGGGACTAGCGGATTTACGCAGTATTTT	CASSLGGTSGFTQYF
TRBV30	-	TRBJ2-2	-	TGTGCCTGGAGTGTGCTCGGGGGATGGACCGGGGAGCTGTTTTTT	CAWSVLGGWTGELFF
TRBV9	-	TRBJ2-1	TRBD2	TGTGCCAGCAGCGGTGGTAGCGGGGGATACAATGAGCAGTTCTTC	CASSGGSGGYNEQFF